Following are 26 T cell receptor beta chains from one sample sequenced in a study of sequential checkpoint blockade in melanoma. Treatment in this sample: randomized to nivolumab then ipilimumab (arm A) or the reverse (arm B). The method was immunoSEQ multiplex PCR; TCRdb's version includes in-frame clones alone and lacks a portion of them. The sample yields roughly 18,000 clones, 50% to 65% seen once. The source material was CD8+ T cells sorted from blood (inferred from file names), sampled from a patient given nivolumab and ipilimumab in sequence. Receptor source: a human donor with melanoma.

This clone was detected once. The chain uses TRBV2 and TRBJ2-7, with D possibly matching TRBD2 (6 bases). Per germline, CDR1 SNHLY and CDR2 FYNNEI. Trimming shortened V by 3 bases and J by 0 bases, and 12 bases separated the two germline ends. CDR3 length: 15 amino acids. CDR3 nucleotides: TGTGCCAGCAGTGATTGGAGGGGCCTCTCCTACGAGCAGTACTTC. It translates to CASSDWRGLSYEQYF.

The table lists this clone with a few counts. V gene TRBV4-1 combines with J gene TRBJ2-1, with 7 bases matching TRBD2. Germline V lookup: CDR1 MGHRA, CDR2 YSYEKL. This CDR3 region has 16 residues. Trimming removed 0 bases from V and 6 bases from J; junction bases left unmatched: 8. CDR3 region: CASSQDRASGGNEQFF. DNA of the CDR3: TGCGCCAGCAGCCAAGATCGGGCTAGCGGAGGCAATGAGCAGTTCTTC.

The CDR3 sequence is CASSQTTSGGFTGELFF. The CDR3 nucleotides are TGTGCCAGCAGCCAAACGACTAGCGGGGGATTTACCGGGGAGCTGTTTTTT. The V and J genes are TRBV5-4 and TRBJ2-2; TRBD2 matches 12 bases. Losses at the gene ends were 4 bases for V and 5 bases for J; bases not matched to a gene: 9. In germline, CDR1 is SGHNT, CDR2 YYREEE (reference sequence). The CDR3 sequence is 17 residues long.

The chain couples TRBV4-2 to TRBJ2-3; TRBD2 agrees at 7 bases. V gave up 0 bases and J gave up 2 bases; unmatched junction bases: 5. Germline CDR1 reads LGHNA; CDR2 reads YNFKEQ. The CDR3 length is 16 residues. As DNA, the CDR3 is TGTGCCAGCAGCCAAGATGGCGGGGGACCCACAGATACGCAGTATTTT. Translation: CASSQDGGGPTDTQYF.

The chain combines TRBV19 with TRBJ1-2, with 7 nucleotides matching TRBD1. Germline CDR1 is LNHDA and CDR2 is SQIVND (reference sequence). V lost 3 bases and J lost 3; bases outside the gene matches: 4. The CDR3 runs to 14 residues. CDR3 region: CASSINTGDYGYTF. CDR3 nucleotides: TGTGCCAGTAGTATCAACACAGGGGACTATGGCTACACCTTC. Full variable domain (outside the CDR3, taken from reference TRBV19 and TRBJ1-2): DGGITQSPKYLFRKEGQNVTLSCEQNLNHDAMYWYRQDPGQGLRLIYYSQIVNDFQKGDIAEGYSVSREKKESFPLTVTSAQKNPTAFYLCASSINTGDYGYTFGSGTRLTVV.

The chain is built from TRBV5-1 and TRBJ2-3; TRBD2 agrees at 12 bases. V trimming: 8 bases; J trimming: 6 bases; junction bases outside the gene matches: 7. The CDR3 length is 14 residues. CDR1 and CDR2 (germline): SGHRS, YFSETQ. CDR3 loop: CASGTSGPSDTQYF. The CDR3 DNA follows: TGCGCCAGTGGGACTAGCGGGCCCTCGGATACGCAGTATTTT.

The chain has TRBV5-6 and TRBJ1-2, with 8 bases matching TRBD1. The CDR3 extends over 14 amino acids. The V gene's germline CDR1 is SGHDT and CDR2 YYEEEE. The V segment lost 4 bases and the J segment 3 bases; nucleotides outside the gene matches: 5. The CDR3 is CASSLTTGDYGYTF. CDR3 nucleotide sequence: TGTGCCAGCAGCCTGACGACAGGGGACTATGGCTACACCTTC.

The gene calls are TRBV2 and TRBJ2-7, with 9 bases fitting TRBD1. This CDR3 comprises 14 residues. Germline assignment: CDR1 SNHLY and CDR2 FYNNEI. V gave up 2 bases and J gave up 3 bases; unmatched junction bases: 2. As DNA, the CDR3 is TGTGCCAGCAGTGAAAGGGGACAGGGCTACGAGCAGTACTTC. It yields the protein CASSERGQGYEQYF.

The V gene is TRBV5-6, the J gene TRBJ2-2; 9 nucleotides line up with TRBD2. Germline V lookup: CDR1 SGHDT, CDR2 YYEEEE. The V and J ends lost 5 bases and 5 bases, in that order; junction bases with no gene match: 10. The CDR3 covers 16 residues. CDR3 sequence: CASSLTGLARTGELFF. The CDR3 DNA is TGTGCCAGCAGTTTGACCGGACTAGCGAGGACCGGGGAGCTGTTTTTT.

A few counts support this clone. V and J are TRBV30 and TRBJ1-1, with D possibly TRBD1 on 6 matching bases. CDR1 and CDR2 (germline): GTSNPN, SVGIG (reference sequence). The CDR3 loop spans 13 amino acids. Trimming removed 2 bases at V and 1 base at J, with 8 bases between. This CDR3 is CAWSTGRNTEAFF. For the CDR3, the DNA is TGTGCCTGGAGTACAGGGAGGAACACTGAAGCTTTCTTT.

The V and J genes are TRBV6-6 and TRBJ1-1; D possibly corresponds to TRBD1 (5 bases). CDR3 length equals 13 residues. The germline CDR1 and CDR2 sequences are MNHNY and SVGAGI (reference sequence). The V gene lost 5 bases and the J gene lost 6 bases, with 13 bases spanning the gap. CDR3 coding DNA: TGTGCCAGCAGTCCCGCCCGGGGGGCTGAAGCTTTCTTT. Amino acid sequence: CASSPARGAEAFF.

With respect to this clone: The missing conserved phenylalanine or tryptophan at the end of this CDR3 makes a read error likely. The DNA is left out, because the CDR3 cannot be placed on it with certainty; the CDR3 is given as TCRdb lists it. The CDR3 protein is CASPLGTPAKNIQYL. The V and J genes are TRBV21-1 and TRBJ2-4; the table assigns TRBD2, which was not confirmed against the DNA. TRBV21-1 is reported as a pseudogene. The CDR3 is 15 amino acids long, termini counted.

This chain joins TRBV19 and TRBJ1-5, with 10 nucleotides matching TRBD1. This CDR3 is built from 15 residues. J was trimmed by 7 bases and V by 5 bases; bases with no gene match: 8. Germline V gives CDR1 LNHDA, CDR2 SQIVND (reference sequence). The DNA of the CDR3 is TGTGCCAGTAGTTTCCGGGACAGGGGATACCAGCCCCAGCATTTT. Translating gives CASSFRDRGYQPQHF.

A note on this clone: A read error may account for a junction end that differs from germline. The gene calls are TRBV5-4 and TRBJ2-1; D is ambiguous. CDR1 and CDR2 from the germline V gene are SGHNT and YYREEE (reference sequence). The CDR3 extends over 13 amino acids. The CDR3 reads CAGSHGSYNEQFF. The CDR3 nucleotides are TGTGCCGGCAGTCACGGGTCGTACAATGAGCAGTTCTTC.

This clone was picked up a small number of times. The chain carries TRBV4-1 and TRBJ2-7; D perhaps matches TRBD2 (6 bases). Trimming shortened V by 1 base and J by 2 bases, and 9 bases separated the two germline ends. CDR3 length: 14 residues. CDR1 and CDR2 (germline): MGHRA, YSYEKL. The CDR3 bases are TGCGCCAGCAGCCAAGGACTAGGACCCTACGAGCAGTACTTC. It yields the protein CASSQGLGPYEQYF.

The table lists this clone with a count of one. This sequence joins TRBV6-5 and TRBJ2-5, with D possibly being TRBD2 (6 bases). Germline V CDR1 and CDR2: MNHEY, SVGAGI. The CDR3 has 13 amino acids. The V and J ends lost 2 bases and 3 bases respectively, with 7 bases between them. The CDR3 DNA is TGTGCCAGCAGTTACGGCGGGGAAGAGACCCAGTACTTC. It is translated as CASSYGGEETQYF.

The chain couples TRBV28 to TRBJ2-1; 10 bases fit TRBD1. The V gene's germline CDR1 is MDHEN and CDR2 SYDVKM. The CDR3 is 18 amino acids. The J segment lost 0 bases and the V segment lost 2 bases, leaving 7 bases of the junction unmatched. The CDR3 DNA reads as TGTGCCAGCAGTTTACCGACAGGGGGCCCCAGCTCCTACAATGAGCAGTTCTTC. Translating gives CASSLPTGGPSSYNEQFF. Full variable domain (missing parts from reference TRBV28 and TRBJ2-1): DVKVTQSSRYLVKRTGEKVFLECVQDMDHENMFWYRQDPGLGLRLIYFSYDVKMKEKGDIPEGYSVSREKKERFSLILESASTNQTSMYLCASSLPTGGPSSYNEQFFGPGTRLTVL.

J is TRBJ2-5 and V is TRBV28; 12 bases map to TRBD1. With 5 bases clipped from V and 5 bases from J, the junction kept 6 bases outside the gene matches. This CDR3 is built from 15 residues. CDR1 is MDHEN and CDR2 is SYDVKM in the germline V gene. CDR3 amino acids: CASSQGQGASETQYF. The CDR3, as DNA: TGTGCCAGCAGTCAGGGACAGGGGGCTTCCGAGACCCAGTACTTC.

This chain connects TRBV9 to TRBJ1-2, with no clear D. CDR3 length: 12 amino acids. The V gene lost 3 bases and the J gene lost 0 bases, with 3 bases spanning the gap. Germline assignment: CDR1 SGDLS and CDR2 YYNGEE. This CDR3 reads CASSDTNYGYTF. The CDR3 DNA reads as TGTGCCAGCAGCGATACTAACTATGGCTACACCTTC.

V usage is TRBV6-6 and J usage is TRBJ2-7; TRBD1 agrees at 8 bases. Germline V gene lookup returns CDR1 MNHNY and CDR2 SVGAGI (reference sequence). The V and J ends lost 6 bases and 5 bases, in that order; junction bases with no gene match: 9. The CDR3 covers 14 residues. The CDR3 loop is CASSSGQGDHEQYF. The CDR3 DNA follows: TGTGCCAGCAGCAGTGGACAGGGAGATCACGAGCAGTACTTC.

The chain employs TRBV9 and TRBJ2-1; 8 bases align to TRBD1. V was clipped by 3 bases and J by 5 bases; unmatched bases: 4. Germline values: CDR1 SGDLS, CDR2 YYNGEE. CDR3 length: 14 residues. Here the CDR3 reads CASSGRTGNNEQFF. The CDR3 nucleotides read TGTGCCAGCAGCGGCCGGACAGGGAACAATGAGCAGTTCTTC.

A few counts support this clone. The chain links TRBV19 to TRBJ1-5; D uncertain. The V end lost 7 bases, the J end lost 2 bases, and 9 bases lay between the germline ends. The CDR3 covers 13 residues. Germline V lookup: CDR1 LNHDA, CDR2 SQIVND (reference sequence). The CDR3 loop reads CASKEVGNQPQHF. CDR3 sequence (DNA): TGTGCCAGTAAGGAGGTGGGCAATCAGCCCCAGCATTTT.

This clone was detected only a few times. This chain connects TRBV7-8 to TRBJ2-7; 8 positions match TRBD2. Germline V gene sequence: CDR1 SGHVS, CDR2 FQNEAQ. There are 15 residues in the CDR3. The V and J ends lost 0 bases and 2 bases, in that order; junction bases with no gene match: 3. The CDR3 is CASSLAVSGAYEQYF. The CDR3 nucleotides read TGTGCCAGCAGCTTAGCGGTTAGCGGGGCCTACGAGCAGTACTTC.

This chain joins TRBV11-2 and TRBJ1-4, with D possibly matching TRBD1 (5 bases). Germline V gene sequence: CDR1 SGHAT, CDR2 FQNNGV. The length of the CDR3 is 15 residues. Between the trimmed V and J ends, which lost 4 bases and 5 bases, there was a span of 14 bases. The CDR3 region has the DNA TGTGCCAGCAGCTACTTAGGGGTCCTCAATGAAAAACTGTTTTTT. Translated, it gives CASSYLGVLNEKLFF.

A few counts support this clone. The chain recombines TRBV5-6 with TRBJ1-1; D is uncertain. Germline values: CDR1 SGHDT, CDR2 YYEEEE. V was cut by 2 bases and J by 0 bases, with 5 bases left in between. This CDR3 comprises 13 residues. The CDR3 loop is CASSLQLNTEAFF. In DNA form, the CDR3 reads TGTGCCAGCAGCTTACAGCTGAACACTGAAGCTTTCTTT. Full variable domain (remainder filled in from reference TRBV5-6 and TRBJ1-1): DAGVTQSPTHLIKTRGQQVTLRCSPKSGHDTVSWYQQALGQGPQFIFQYYEEEERQRGNFPDRFSGHQFPNYSSELNVNALLLGDSALYLCASSLQLNTEAFFGQGTRLTVV.

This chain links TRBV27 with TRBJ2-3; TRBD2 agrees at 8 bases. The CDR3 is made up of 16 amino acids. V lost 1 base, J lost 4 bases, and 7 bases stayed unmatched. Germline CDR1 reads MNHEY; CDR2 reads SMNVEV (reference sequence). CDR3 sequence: CASSLFSGTHADTQYF. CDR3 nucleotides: TGTGCCAGCAGTTTATTTAGCGGGACGCATGCAGATACGCAGTATTTT.